This T cell receptor beta chain emerged from a study of cytomegalovirus exposure and HLA in healthy donors (dated by TCRdb to about 2017). Describing the broader study: In an earlier analysis of 450 to 750 of the donors, approximately 300 Gb of sequence data and 117 million unique TCR beta sequences from 150 million to 200 million T cells were reported. An early release that covered several hundred HLA-typed donors contained approximately 300 gigabases of sequencing data and about 93 million unique TCR sequences. Of the 300 to 450 genotyped donors, 65% to 90% were placed in the genetic ancestry cluster associated with self-reported Caucasian donors. The aim of the study was to test whether cataloging public T cell receptors could identify signatures of past pathogen exposure. The study used immunosequencing to profile the T cell repertoires of approximately 640 subjects and linked those repertoires to cytomegalovirus serostatus. Along with the approximately 670-subject first cohort, a separate validation cohort of about 110 different subjects was used. To predict cytomegalovirus infection status, the study combined high-throughput TCR immunosequencing, statistical association of individual TCRs with disease status, and machine learning. A later analysis re-analyzed previously published TCR beta repertoires from 650 to 800 donors and added high-resolution HLA genotyping to study TCR occurrence patterns. Rather than drawing on any new phenotypic data, the later analysis identified candidate immune exposures from TCR beta sequences and the way those sequences occurred across donors. An earlier analysis of 587 of the donors used high-throughput TCR beta sequencing to judge whether each TCR beta V gene segment behaved as functional or pseudogenic. Alongside the repertoire data, information on donor age, sex, ethnicity and CMV serostatus was compiled. Genome-wide SNP genotypes for about 55% of the roughly 670 donors were used in a later genetic analysis, which treated that subset as a discovery cohort. Every discovery cohort repertoire had been produced on one sequencing platform. Both class I and class II loci were covered by HLA typing, at four-digit resolution. Typing coverage differed by locus: A, B, C, DRB1 and DQB1 were typed in roughly 620-630 donors, DQA1 in approximately 520, DPA1 in 600 to 610, and DPB1 in roughly 450. Four or five DR-DQ haplotypes were treated as single units for association and clustering because of strong linkage in the cohort. Among roughly 400 genotyped donors of the cohort, an average of around 240,000 unique TCR beta nucleotide sequences was sequenced per donor, of which about 20% were non-productive. Paper-wide results and their limitations: While some public TCRs were present in many individuals, most TCR sequences turned up only very rarely across donors. Some IMGT-functional V segments, including TRBV6-2 and TRBV6-3, could not be distinguished by the 87-base-pair reads and were therefore excluded. In vitro tests confirmed that a few of the cytomegalovirus-associated TCR beta chains recognize cytomegalovirus antigens. Immune exposure information for the cohort was limited to CMV serostatus. This cohort had only TCR beta chains sequenced, and the lack of alpha or paired-chain data limited which features could be detected. According to a later genetic analysis, donors in an Asian-associated ancestry cluster had fewer N-insertions in productive TCRs than the approximately 670-donor mean. V-gene and J-gene trimming of TCR beta chains was associated with a missense DCLRE1C variant in a later genetic analysis, and the association was replicated in an independent cohort. Because HLA typing was missing for some donors at each locus, association tests included only the typed subset. In a later analysis, some 17,000 TCR beta sequences were associated with specific HLA alleles at a false discovery rate of 0.05. A cluster of highly shared sequence variants was judged likely to be a technical artifact of the sequencing pipeline. The authors suggested that the approach could potentially be generalized to other disease states and immunological phenotypes. Cytomegalovirus status was reported to be diagnosed by the classifier with high specificity and sensitivity in both the original and validation cohorts. In an earlier analysis of several hundred of the donors, most TCR beta V segments were observed in productive rearrangements about 87% or about 30% of the time, broadly matching IMGT annotations. The presence/absence analyses assumed that sequencing depth was roughly uniform across donors, and that assumption may not be true. According to a later analysis, most CMV-associated TCR beta chains appeared to be HLA-restricted, and the HLA associations seemed to be driven largely by CMV exposure. In a later analysis, HLA-associated TCR beta chains were found to be more clonally expanded and to have lower generation probabilities than equally common non-associated chains. In a later analysis, the rate of TCR association differed among HLA loci, with DRB1 alleles having the most associated TCRs and HLA-C alleles having the fewest. Correlated functional status among segregating V segments might be attributable to linkage disequilibrium, but an unknown experimental factor could not be ruled out. A further reported finding was that TCR beta sequences accurately predicted the HLA-A and HLA-B alleles for most subjects in the first cohort. A total of 150 to 200 TCR beta chains were listed by the study as associated with cytomegalovirus. Assigning TCR associations to individual alleles was difficult when HLA alleles, especially DR and DQ, strongly co-occurred. The earlier analysis of about 600 of the donors excluded some 15 rarely observed V segments, including chromosome 9 orphons, because counts were too low. A later analysis reported that several top co-occurrence clusters appeared linked to parvovirus B19, influenza, CMV and Epstein-Barr virus.

Library creation used the immunoSEQ multiplex PCR assay. For the multiplex PCR, a mixture combining 60 forward primers for TCR Vbeta segments and 13 reverse primers for TCR Jbeta segments was used. A multiplex PCR assay on genomic DNA amplified the CDR3 region of rearranged TCR beta genes. Amplified TCR beta libraries were sequenced as 87-base-pair reads on the Illumina HiSeq System. As for the original processing: Across the 500 to 750 repertoires, a later analysis counted roughly 84 million unique TCR beta chains, approximately 12 million of which were shared by at least two donors. To remove PCR and sequencing errors, raw reads were error-corrected and collapsed into unique sequences using a nearest-neighbor algorithm that merged closely related sequences. CDR3 sequences were aligned to IMGT reference sequences to assign V, D and J gene segments. For a sequence to be retained, at least a six-nucleotide match to both a V gene segment and a J gene segment was required. A rearrangement was called productive if the CDR3 had no stop codons and remained in frame with V and J, and every other rearrangement was called non-productive. Following IMGT convention, CDR3 was defined as the stretch from the second conserved V-encoded cysteine to the conserved J-encoded phenylalanine. Sequences without an unambiguous match to a single V gene segment were excluded from the earlier analysis of several hundred of the donors. In an earlier analysis of about 590 of the donors, a V segment was called functional when productive rearrangements were above 56.7%, and segregating when the standard deviation between donors exceeded 5%. A statistical classification framework was developed to diagnose cytomegalovirus status using the catalog of TCR beta chain sequences. In a later analysis, V and J genes were assigned by comparing TCR nucleotide sequences against IMGT/GENE-DB human TR gene sequences. A later analysis assigned CDR3 sequences and most-parsimonious VDJ recombination scenarios with the TCRdist pipeline. A later analysis defined each TCR beta chain by its CDR3 amino acid sequence plus V-gene family, and excluded reads lacking a unique V-gene family. As a way to deal with suspected cross-contamination and a sequencing artifact, a later analysis dropped roughly 620 nucleotide sequences that were highly shared and had low generation probability. For each public chain, a later analysis derived a clonal expansion index from normalized ranks of inferred template counts within each repertoire. A later analysis computed generation probabilities with a VDJ recombination model fitted to out-of-frame rearrangements, and checked the results against IGoR. In a later analysis, hypergeometric tests were used to score TCR-TCR, TCR-HLA and TCR-CMV co-occurrence, with a repertoire-size bias correction applied to TCR pairs. To estimate false discovery rates, a later analysis permuted the HLA or CMV assignments 20 times. A later analysis grouped co-occurring TCRs with DBSCAN, adding TCRdist sequence similarity when clustering within HLA-allele-positive subsets. For co-occurrence clustering, repertoires with fewer than 30,000 or more than 120,000 public chains were excluded, along with several repertoires with anomalous nucleotide sharing. TCRdb mirrors the immuneACCESS table, restricted to in-frame sequences. Some clones are absent from its copies; in checked studies, under half trace to an unresolved V gene, and the reason for the others is unknown. That table supplies the V and J calls and clone size; D and trimming were determined from the DNA. This sample comprises about 120,000 clones, around 72% of them detected only once. The ten top clones hold about 4% of the sample.

The CDR3 runs 14 amino acids, cysteine and phenylalanine included. Left in the record is the CDR3 DNA by itself, 42 bases read in frame from the first base. Deletion took 5 bases off V and 2 bases off J, with a span of 13 bases between the germline ends. Sequences SGHNT (CDR1) and YYREEE (CDR2) are obtained from the germline V gene (reference sequence). The cohort comprised several hundred healthy bone marrow donors. At the time of sampling, all cohort members were nominally healthy, though unrecorded immune exposures were likely present. The donor tested CMV seronegative and was one of the 352 seronegative cohort members. Each donor provided a peripheral blood sample, and peripheral blood mononuclear cells were used for TCR beta sequencing. Genomic DNA was extracted from the blood cell samples with the Qiagen DNeasy Blood Extraction Kit. This clone turned up a few times. It has no known antigen specificity. No much larger clonotype is one base removed from it; base qualities were not supplied.

The material sequenced was PBMCs. The sequence derives from a man under 40 in good health and CMV-seronegative. This chain is built from TRBV5-4 and TRBJ2-5, and the D gene may be TRBD2, 7 bases matching. CDR3 loop: CASSRGALQETQYF. The base sequence is TGTGCCAGCAGTCGGGGGGCACTTCAAGAGACCCAGTACTTC.